The present T cell receptor beta chain was sequenced within a study of post-analysis software for immune sequencing data (dated by TCRdb to between 2015 and 2017). Background for the entire study: The recorded disease courses included relapsing-remitting, secondary progressive and progressive-relapsing multiple sclerosis, and some patients had no subtype annotation. The multiple sclerosis patient repertoires were compared with 10 or so previously published healthy control repertoires from donors aged roughly 6 to 27 years. A subset of samples was prepared in parallel using single-end sample barcoding, then pooled and co-amplified after Illumina adapter ligation. The paper as a whole reports these results and caveats: Direct clustering with F measure revealed strong co-clustering of samples prepared in the same batch, which led to a batch-effect correction. Normalized Chao1 diversity was significantly lower in multiple sclerosis patients than controls, suggesting substantial peripheral T-cell clonal expansion. Roughly 5 TRBV segments, including TRBV5-6, TRBV5-1 and TRBV20-1, were significantly more frequent in patients than controls. The multiple sclerosis patient group was slightly younger than the control group.

This clonotype came up many times. Its antigen remains undetermined. Per-base quality was not reported, and no clone a single base away is much larger than it. The CDR3 has 13 amino acids, counting the end cysteine and phenylalanine. The kept DNA is CDR3 alone, 39 bases in frame from the first base. CDR1 and CDR2 were assigned from the germline V gene as MNHEY and SVGAGI. Trimmed from V: 0 bases; trimmed from J: 8 bases; junction bases lacking a gene match: 3. Receptors were amplified or captured by PCR. The reads were generated on an Illumina HiSeq 2500. To reduce PCR and sequencing biases, unique molecular identifiers were built into the TCR beta cDNA libraries. Per 1 to 10 million input T cells, roughly 500,000 cDNA molecules were obtained, such that each molecule approximated one T cell. The patient libraries were prepared and sequenced using the same protocol as the earlier healthy control dataset. Samples belonging to the same batch were prepared together, multiplexed and sequenced on a shared HiSeq lane. The published analysis was carried out like this. Raw barcoded reads were processed with MIGEC, discarding single-read molecular identifier groups before consensus assembly and CDR3 extraction. Clonotype tables were post-analysed with VDJtools, and diversity was normalized by down-sampling all datasets to the smallest sample size. Repertoire overlap clustering matched CDR3 amino acid but not nucleotide sequences to correct batch-related cross-sample contamination. TCRdb redid the processing of the public reads, applying fastp at Q25 and MiXCR, and retained in-frame beta chains. Identical CDR3 proteins give one entry, which carries the most common genes and DNA. TCRdb's processing, not the authors' own work, is the source of the V and J calls. The sample table lists 350,000 to 450,000 distinct CDR3 sequences, around 37% of them with a count of one. Together, the top ten hold around 15% of the sample.

To demonstrate the VDJtools post-analysis software, TCR beta repertoires were profiled from the peripheral blood of over ten young patients with multiple sclerosis. Multiple sclerosis patients were children and adolescents aged roughly 6 to 17 years. The sequence is built from TRBV6-5 and TRBJ1-2; TRBD1 fits 7 bases in the junction. The receptor was isolated from a girl between 10 and 17 years old with multiple sclerosis. Source material: blood. The DNA sequence is as follows: TGTGCCAGCAGTTACTCGACAGGGTTCGGCTACACCTTC. Its product reads: CASSYSTGFGYTF.